Included here is one T cell receptor beta chain sequence, with context. The data belong to a study of T cell changes during pregnancy in multiple sclerosis. The protocol was immunoSEQ multiplex PCR, while the TCRdb copy is restricted to in-frame clones and leaves out a portion. The sample carries around 86,000 clones, around 93% recorded once. Germline trimming cut 3 bases from V and 5 bases from J; bases unmatched to any gene: 15. The length of the CDR3 is 17 residues. Germline V lookup: CDR1 SGHVS, CDR2 FNYEAQ. The sample consisted of peripheral blood, taken in the first trimester of pregnancy. This chain uses TRBV7-6 with TRBJ2-7; 8 nucleotides line up with TRBD2. This sequence was found in a female donor with multiple sclerosis, enrolled in a pregnancy study. The CDR3 protein is CASSFATSGLKWDEQYF. DNA for the CDR3: TGTGCCAGCAGCTTCGCCACTAGCGGTTTGAAATGGGACGAGCAGTACTTC.